This TCR beta chain was sequenced for a study of blood T cell repertoires in COVID-19. Germline V gene data show CDR1 as SQVTM and CDR2 as ANQGSEA. The CDR3 spans 17 residues. With V trimmed by 4 bases and J by 3 bases, 11 bases remained unmatched. This table comes from immunoSEQ multiplex PCR, and its TCRdb copy is limited to in-frame clones, with some not included. Here the sample spans some 240,000 clones, roughly 85% being singletons. The origin of this receptor is an older woman with COVID-19, enrolled during active disease. This chain connects TRBV29-1 to TRBJ2-2; 10 bases are shared with TRBD1. The sequencing sample was made of peripheral blood. The CDR3 here is CSVARAYGTGDTGELFF. DNA of the CDR3: TGCAGCGTTGCAAGGGCCTACGGGACAGGGGACACCGGGGAGCTGTTTTTT.